These 28 T cell receptor beta chains were all obtained from the same sample, sequenced in a study of T cell clonotyping in hematopoietic cell transplantation. Described time point: recipient sample about 28 days before transplant, after cytoreduction. Produced via immunoSEQ multiplex PCR; TCRdb's table is partial and in-frame only. The data contain under 25,000 clones, roughly 80% of them seen just once; the ten biggest clones take up around 17%. Here the sequenced sample was peripheral blood mononuclear cells, taken before stem cell transplant. The receptors stem from a man in his fifties or sixties with acute myeloid leukemia. Some clones in this sample may be carry-over from other donors' samples.

V usage is TRBV5-1 and J usage is TRBJ2-3; TRBD1 aligns across 11 bases. CDR1 SGHRS and CDR2 YFSETQ come from the germline V gene. The length of the CDR3 is 15 residues. Losses at the gene ends were 2 bases for V and 5 bases for J; bases not matched to a gene: 4. CDR3 amino acids: CASSFSGTGGDTQYF. The CDR3 DNA sequence: TGCGCCAGCAGCTTCTCCGGGACAGGGGGAGATACGCAGTATTTT.

The V and J genes are TRBV30 and TRBJ1-6; D is perhaps TRBD1 (6 bases). CDR1 and CDR2 from the germline V gene are GTSNPN and SVGIG (reference sequence). With 3 bases removed from V and 7 bases from J, the gap between germline ends came to 16 bases. This CDR3 is 15 amino acids long. The chain's CDR3 is CAWSGREDSNSPLHF. Here the CDR3 DNA reads TGTGCCTGGAGCGGGCGAGAGGACAGCAATTCACCCCTCCACTTT.

The chain carries TRBV7-9 and TRBJ1-2; D is ambiguous. In germline, CDR1 is SEHNR, CDR2 FQNEAQ (reference sequence). This CDR3 is built from 16 residues. Trimming left V 2 bases short and J 4 bases short, with 17 bases between. The CDR3, as DNA: TGTGCCAGCAGCTTAAAAACATTAGACCGCGGCTATGGCTACACCTTC. This encodes CASSLKTLDRGYGYTF. Full variable domain (remainder filled in from reference TRBV7-9 and TRBJ1-2): DTGVSQNPRHKITKRGQNVTFRCDPISEHNRLYWYRQTLGQGPEFLTYFQNEAQLEKSRLLSDRFSAERPKGSFSTLEIQRTEQGDSAMYLCASSLKTLDRGYGYTFGSGTRLTVV.

The V and J genes are TRBV7-2 and TRBJ1-6; D gene unclear. CDR3 length: 13 amino acids. Germline loops: CDR1 SGHTA, CDR2 FQGNSA. Trimming left V 8 bases short and J 10 bases short, with 15 bases between. In DNA, the CDR3 is TGTGCCAGCGGGAGAGAGGGTCGGTCACCCCTCCACTTT. It yields the protein CASGREGRSPLHF.

The chain joins TRBV29-1 to TRBJ1-3; tentative D call: TRBD1 (6 bases). The CDR3 consists of 13 residues. CDR1 is SQVTM, CDR2 ANQGSEA, per germline. The V end lost 6 bases, the J end lost 2 bases, and 11 bases lay between the germline ends. The CDR3 reads CSVPRGAGNTIYF. CDR3 bases: TGCAGCGTACCGAGGGGGGCTGGAAACACCATATATTTT.

This chain connects TRBV7-9 to TRBJ2-6, with 8 bases lining up with TRBD2. The germline CDR1 and CDR2 sequences are SEHNR and FQNEAQ (reference sequence). The trim removed 4 bases at V and 0 bases at J, leaving 8 bases unmatched. The CDR3 runs 18 residues. The CDR3 DNA follows: TGTGCCAGCAGCTCAGGTAGCGGGGTTAGCTCTGGGGCCAACGTCCTGACTTTC. Protein: CASSSGSGVSSGANVLTF.

This clone was seen more than once but under ten times. This sequence joins TRBV20-1 and TRBJ1-5; D call uncertain. The V and J ends lost 0 bases and 11 bases respectively, with 8 bases between them. CDR1 is DFQATT, CDR2 SNEGSKA, per germline (reference sequence). The CDR3 totals 11 residues. For the CDR3, the DNA is TGCAGTGCTAGAGATTCCACGGCCCAGCATTTT. As protein: CSARDSTAQHF.

The chain employs TRBV7-9 and TRBJ2-7; D call uncertain. Trimming stripped 5 bases from V and 7 bases from J, with 9 bases between. The CDR3 extends over 11 amino acids. CDR1 and CDR2 (germline): SEHNR, FQNEAQ (reference sequence). This CDR3 is CASSQGAEQYF. In nucleotides, the CDR3 is TGTGCCAGCAGCCAAGGTGCAGAGCAGTACTTC.

V is TRBV29-1 and J is TRBJ1-1; no firm D call. Trimming took off 3 bases at V and 8 bases at J, with 22 bases between the two ends. Germline CDR1 reads SQVTM; CDR2 reads ANQGSEA. CDR3 length: 15 amino acids. The chain's CDR3 is CSVDSAWGLPSEAFF. In DNA form, the CDR3 reads TGCAGCGTTGATTCCGCTTGGGGTTTACCCTCCGAAGCTTTCTTT.

This chain joins TRBV6-5 and TRBJ2-3; D gene ambiguous. The CDR3 has 14 residues. Germline-derived CDR1 and CDR2 are MNHEY and SVGAGI. Trimming removed 8 bases at V and 5 bases at J, with 17 bases between. This CDR3 is CASALAEVGDTQYF. The CDR3 DNA follows: TGTGCCAGCGCCTTGGCAGAGGTGGGAGATACGCAGTATTTT.

This sequence joins TRBV2 and TRBJ2-5; D might be TRBD2 (5 bases). CDR1 and CDR2 (germline): SNHLY, FYNNEI. This CDR3 region has 15 residues. Trimming took off 1 base at V and 7 bases at J, with 16 bases between the two ends. This chain's CDR3 is CASSEGWLGGRTQYF. For the CDR3, the DNA is TGTGCCAGCAGTGAAGGGTGGCTAGGTGGGAGGACCCAGTACTTC.

The chain joins TRBV7-9 to TRBJ1-1, with D perhaps matching TRBD1 (5 bases). The germline gives CDR1 SEHNR, CDR2 FQNEAQ (reference sequence). This CDR3 has 17 residues. Trimming took 1 base from V and 4 from J, leaving 19 bases between them. CDR3 sequence: CASSLVGGSFRSTEAFF. CDR3 nucleotides: TGTGCCAGCAGCTTAGTGGGGGGTTCCTTTCGGAGCACTGAAGCTTTCTTT.

For the CDR3, the DNA is TGTGCCAGTTCGGGACTAGCGGACAATGAGCAGTTCTTC. It codes for CASSGLADNEQFF. The chain couples TRBV9 to TRBJ2-1; 11 bases match TRBD2. This CDR3 has 13 amino acids. Germline V CDR1 and CDR2: SGDLS, YYNGEE. The J segment lost 5 bases and the V segment lost 8 bases, leaving 3 bases of the junction unmatched.

In its sample, this clone was seen once. The J gene is TRBJ1-5, the V gene TRBV9; no clear D. The V end lost 2 bases, the J end lost 2 bases, and 8 bases lay between the germline ends. The germline CDR1 and CDR2 sequences are SGDLS and YYNGEE. CDR3 length: 14 residues. DNA of the CDR3: TGTGCCAGCAGCGTGGGAGGCGGCAATCAGCCCCAGCATTTT. This gives the protein CASSVGGGNQPQHF.

The V and J genes are TRBV29-1 and TRBJ1-3; D is undetermined. The CDR3 sequence is 12 residues long. Germline V gives CDR1 SQVTM, CDR2 ANQGSEA. V gave up 4 bases and J gave up 3 bases, with 7 bases separating them. The CDR3 DNA follows: TGCAGCGTTGCAAACGATGGAAACACCATATATTTT. Its protein is CSVANDGNTIYF.

J is TRBJ1-6 and V is TRBV5-6; possible D gene TRBD1, 5 bases. The V gene lost 1 base and the J gene lost 7 bases, with 18 bases spanning the gap. Germline assignment: CDR1 SGHDT and CDR2 YYEEEE. The CDR3 length is 17 residues. CDR3 DNA: TGTGCCAGCAGCTTGCTGACAGTTCCTTCATGGAATTCACCCCTCCACTTT. This codes for CASSLLTVPSWNSPLHF.

The V and J genes are TRBV6-5 and TRBJ1-1, with D tentatively TRBD1 (5 bases). Germline lookup yields CDR1 MNHEY and CDR2 SVGAGI. V was pared by 6 bases and J by 3 bases, with 14 bases between. This CDR3 has 14 residues. This CDR3 reads CASRQPGGDTEAFF. For the CDR3, the DNA is TGTGCCAGCAGACAACCCGGGGGTGACACTGAAGCTTTCTTT.

The rearrangement joins TRBV14 to TRBJ2-3; D is perhaps TRBD1 (5 bases). V lost 2 bases and J 4 bases, leaving 19 bases between the germline ends. CDR1 SGHDN and CDR2 FVKESK come from the germline V gene. There are 17 residues in the CDR3. The CDR3: CASSQLGGAGQSDTQYF. The CDR3 DNA sequence: TGTGCCAGCAGCCAACTGGGTGGTGCAGGGCAATCAGATACGCAGTATTTT.

The chain recombines TRBV29-1 with TRBJ1-2; D is ambiguous. Trimming removed 3 bases from V and 2 bases from J, with 7 bases in between. CDR1 and CDR2 (germline): SQVTM, ANQGSEA. This CDR3 contains 12 residues. The CDR3 nucleotides read TGCAGCGTTGAGGCCGAGAACTATGGCTACACCTTC. Translated: CSVEAENYGYTF.

This clone occurred once. CDR3 in DNA: TGTGCCAGCAGCACTAGCGGGAGCTCCTACGAGCAGTACTTC. This gives the protein CASSTSGSSYEQYF. The chain is built from TRBV28 and TRBJ2-7; 11 bases agree with TRBD2. The CDR3 length is 14 residues. Trimming removed 6 bases from V and 0 bases from J; junction bases left unmatched: 1. Germline loops: CDR1 MDHEN, CDR2 SYDVKM.

V and J are TRBV11-2 and TRBJ2-5; weak D call: TRBD2 (6 bases). The CDR3 length is 14 residues. V shed 3 bases and J shed 2 bases, with 10 bases lying between them. Germline assignment: CDR1 SGHAT and CDR2 FQNNGV. The CDR3 loop reads CASSLLAIQETQYF. CDR3 bases: TGTGCCAGCAGCTTGCTAGCGATACAAGAGACCCAGTACTTC.

The CDR3 nucleotides read TGTGCCAGCAGCTCGGATGCTAGCGGGGGCACAGATACGCAGTATTTT. Residues: CASSSDASGGTDTQYF. The chain combines TRBV7-2 with TRBJ2-3; TRBD2 matches 9 bases. The V segment lost 4 bases and the J segment 1 base; nucleotides outside the gene matches: 6. Per the germline V gene, CDR1 is SGHTA and CDR2 is FQGNSA. This CDR3 has 16 amino acids.

CDR3 sequence: CASSPGGWTEAFF. The CDR3 DNA reads TGTGCCAGCAGCCCAGGGGGATGGACTGAAGCTTTCTTT. The chain couples TRBV6-5 to TRBJ1-1; 7 nucleotides align to TRBD1. This CDR3 region has 13 residues. V lost 6 bases and J lost 5; bases outside the gene matches: 6. Germline loops: CDR1 MNHEY, CDR2 SVGAGI.

The J gene is TRBJ2-3, the V gene TRBV6-5; D not certain. V lost 5 bases and J 4 bases, leaving 4 bases between the germline ends. The CDR3 is 11 residues long. Per the germline V gene, CDR1 is MNHEY and CDR2 is SVGAGI. This CDR3 is CASSESDTQYF. Written as DNA, the CDR3 is TGTGCCAGCAGTGAATCAGATACGCAGTATTTT.

The chain carries TRBV19 and TRBJ1-2; D remains ambiguous. The V end lost 7 bases, the J end lost 4 bases, and 22 bases lay between the germline ends. From germline, CDR1 is LNHDA and CDR2 SQIVND (reference sequence). CDR3 length: 16 residues. The CDR3 nucleotides read TGTGCCAGTACCCCACCCCGGGGTGGCAGCGCCTATGGCTACACCTTC. Translated: CASTPPRGGSAYGYTF.

This rearrangement joins TRBV4-2 to TRBJ2-7; D gene ambiguous. The CDR3 is 15 residues long. Deletions cut 4 bases from V and 0 bases from J, with 13 bases between. Germline V lookup: CDR1 LGHNA, CDR2 YNFKEQ. CDR3 bases: TGTGCCAGCAGCCTCTCCCGAATACGCTCCTACGAGCAGTACTTC. Protein: CASSLSRIRSYEQYF.

In this sample, this clone turned up once. Compared with germline, one end of the junction differs, possibly owing to a read error. The gene calls are TRBV20-1 and TRBJ1-6; D gene uncertain. The CDR3 is 11 amino acids. Germline values: CDR1 DFQATT, CDR2 SNEGSKA (reference sequence). CDR3 residues: CSARDRYPLCF. DNA of the CDR3: TGCAGTGCTAGAGACCGCTACCCCCTTTGCTTT.

This clone has just a few counts. The chain combines TRBV4-1 with TRBJ1-6; D remains unclear. The CDR3 is 15 residues long. The V end was cut by 1 base, the J end by 7 bases, with 11 bases between. Germline V gene data show CDR1 as MGHRA and CDR2 as YSYEKL. The CDR3 nucleotides are TGCGCCAGCAGCCAAGTCCTTTTAGGGAATTCACCCCTCCACTTT. This gives the protein CASSQVLLGNSPLHF.